This T cell receptor (beta chain) comes out of a study of shared clonotypes between healthy human individuals. Study overall: Per-donor plates numbered three CD4 naive, three CD4 memory, two CD8 naive and one CD8 memory.

All the donors were Caucasian adults who lived in Nashville, Tennessee. With regard to this clone: The antigen remains unidentified.

Study-wide results and limits: What rarefaction showed was incomplete sorted-subset sequencing despite large depth.

V shed 5 bases, J shed 3 bases, and the junction held 3 bases outside the gene matches. The CDR3 has 13 amino acids. Germline V gives CDR1 SGHAT, CDR2 FQNNGV. It was across several immunoSEQ plates that each subset's genomic DNA was evenly split. Only in-frame clones appear in the TCRdb table, and some are missing; sequencing was by immunoSEQ multiplex PCR. The sample lists about 2.4 million clones, around nine tenths seen once, with about 0.13% in the top ten. The sequenced sample was naive CD4+ T cells sorted from blood. As for subset: CD45RA+ positively selected. The clonotype comes from a man between 18 and 29 years old in good health. The J gene is TRBJ2-7, the V gene TRBV11-2; 8 bases align to TRBD1. CDR3 nucleotides: TGTGCCAGCAGCAGACAGGGGAACTACGAGCAGTACTTC. Residues: CASSRQGNYEQYF.